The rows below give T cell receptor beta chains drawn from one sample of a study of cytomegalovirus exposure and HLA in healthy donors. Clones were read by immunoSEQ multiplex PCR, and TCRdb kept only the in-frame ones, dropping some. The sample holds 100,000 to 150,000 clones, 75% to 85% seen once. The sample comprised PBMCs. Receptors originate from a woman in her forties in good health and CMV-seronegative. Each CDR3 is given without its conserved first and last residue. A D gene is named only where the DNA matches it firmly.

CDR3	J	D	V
ASSPSPDSAYEQY	TRBJ2-7	NA	TRBV7-2
ASSLSGTGGYGYT	TRBJ1-2	TRBD1	TRBV5-1
ASSQTMGGTEAF	TRBJ1-1	NA	TRBV4-3
ASSSPGKRGEQY	NA	NA	TRBV6-5
ASSLGGQSYEQY	TRBJ2-7	TRBD1	TRBV11-2
AISGFETEARNEQF	TRBJ2-1	NA	TRBV10-3
ASPPGASSYNEQF	TRBJ2-1	NA	TRBV2
ASSFWGGAYEQY	NA	NA	TRBV5-6
ASSLFQQGRTGELF	TRBJ2-2	NA	TRBV7-2
ASRLGLAGRGETQY	TRBJ2-5	TRBD2	TRBV28
ASSLRGQGPNQPQH	TRBJ1-5	TRBD1	TRBV7-2
ASSLVQGANTEAF	TRBJ1-1	TRBD1	TRBV13
ASSLEGTYEQY	TRBJ2-7	NA	TRBV23-1
ASSLQGHSLDGYT	TRBJ1-2	NA	TRBV5-4
ASSQSTEAF	TRBJ1-1	NA	TRBV6-5
ASGLEGVAEAF	TRBJ1-1	NA	TRBV12-5
ASSPWDRVPGSPLH	TRBJ1-6	TRBD1	TRBV27
ASSVGTGVEGHAGELF	TRBJ2-2	TRBD1	TRBV9
ASSRDSRFSEAF	TRBJ1-1	TRBD1	TRBV7-9
ASSATTSYNEQF	TRBJ2-1	NA	TRBV19
ASSEWSSGSSDEQF	TRBJ2-1	TRBD2	TRBV25-1
ASSTGTLGEAF	TRBJ1-1	NA	TRBV19
ASSQDGAPSRGYGYT	TRBJ1-2	NA	TRBV4-2
ASSSGDEKLF	TRBJ1-4	NA	TRBV6-5
ASSSGGTGGISYNSPLH	TRBJ1-6	TRBD1	TRBV5-4
ASSQAGDTGELF	TRBJ2-2	NA	TRBV4-2
ASGGTGSVDTQY	TRBJ2-3	TRBD1	TRBV2
ASSQAGTGNEKLF	TRBJ1-4	TRBD1	TRBV4-1
ASSTSRDRAYEQY	TRBJ2-7	TRBD1	TRBV4-3
AISGGRSSYNEQF	TRBJ2-1	NA	TRBV10-3
ASSIHRDQREQY	TRBJ2-7	NA	TRBV19
AISESNVGDPSRPQH	TRBJ1-5	NA	TRBV10-3